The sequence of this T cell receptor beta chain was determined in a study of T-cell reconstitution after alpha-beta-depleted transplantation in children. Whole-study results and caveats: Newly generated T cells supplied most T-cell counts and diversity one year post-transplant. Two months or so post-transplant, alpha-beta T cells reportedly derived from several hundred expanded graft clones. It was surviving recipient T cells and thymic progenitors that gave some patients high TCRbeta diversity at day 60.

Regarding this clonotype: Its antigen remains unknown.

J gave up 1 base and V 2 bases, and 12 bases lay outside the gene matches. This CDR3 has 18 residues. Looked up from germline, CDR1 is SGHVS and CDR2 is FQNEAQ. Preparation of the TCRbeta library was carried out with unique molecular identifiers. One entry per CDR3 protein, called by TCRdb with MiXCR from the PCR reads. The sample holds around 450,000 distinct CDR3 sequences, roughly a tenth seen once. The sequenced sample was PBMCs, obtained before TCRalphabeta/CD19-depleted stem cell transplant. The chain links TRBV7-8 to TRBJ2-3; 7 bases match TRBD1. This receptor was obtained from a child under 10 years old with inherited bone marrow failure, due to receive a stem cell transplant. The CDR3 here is CASSLSLGGLVRTDTQYF. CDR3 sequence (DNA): TGTGCCAGCAGCTTATCCCTAGGGGGCTTAGTTCGCACAGATACGCAGTATTTT.